The 25 T cell receptor beta chains reported below all come from one sample, sequenced in a study of blood T cell repertoires in COVID-19. Generated by immunoSEQ multiplex PCR, the TCRdb table keeps only in-frame clones and is missing some. Here the sample spans 350,000 to 450,000 clones, around 87% being singletons. Material: PBMCs or T cells enriched from blood (not recorded which). These receptors came from a middle-aged man in a cohort exposed to, infected with or recovered from COVID-19 (not recorded which).

The chain combines TRBV5-1 with TRBJ2-7; TRBD2 matches 11 bases. Germline assignment: CDR1 SGHRS and CDR2 YFSETQ. J lost 3 bases, V lost 4 bases, and 3 bases had no gene match. CDR3 length: 14 residues. The CDR3 loop reads CASSQGLAVYEQYF. The CDR3 DNA reads TGCGCCAGCAGCCAGGGACTAGCGGTCTACGAGCAGTACTTC.

The CDR3 spells CSASSGGIPNIQYF. DNA of the CDR3: TGCAGTGCTAGTAGCGGGGGTATCCCAAACATTCAGTACTTC. This sequence joins TRBV20-1 and TRBJ2-4; 9 bases align to TRBD2. V shed 3 bases, J shed 6 bases, and the junction held 6 bases outside the gene matches. This CDR3 comprises 14 residues. Per the germline V gene, CDR1 is DFQATT and CDR2 is SNEGSKA (reference sequence).

This clone was seen just once. The chain couples TRBV27 to TRBJ1-1; D is perhaps TRBD1 (5 bases). V was shortened by 2 bases and J by 3 bases, with 10 bases between the two germline ends. CDR1 is MNHEY, CDR2 SMNVEV, per germline (reference sequence). The CDR3 loop spans 14 amino acids. Here the CDR3 reads CASSLTRGYTEAFF. As DNA, the CDR3 is TGTGCCAGCAGTTTAACCCGGGGGTACACTGAAGCTTTCTTT.

The chain is built from TRBV14 and TRBJ2-7, with 11 positions matching TRBD1. Trimming took 4 bases from V and 5 from J; bases not matched to a gene: 10. This CDR3 has 16 amino acids. Germline-derived CDR1 and CDR2 are SGHDN and FVKESK. CDR3 nucleotide sequence: TGTGCCAGCAGCCCTCTCTCCTGGACAGGGGGCCACGAGCAGTACTTC. Translating gives CASSPLSWTGGHEQYF.

CDR3 DNA: TGTGCCAGCAGCTTTTCCGGTAGCGCCCGCAATGAGCAGTTCTTC. Amino acid sequence: CASSFSGSARNEQFF. The rearrangement links TRBV5-4 to TRBJ2-1, with D perhaps matching TRBD2 (5 bases). The CDR3 is 15 amino acids. In germline, CDR1 is SGHNT, CDR2 YYREEE (reference sequence). V gave up 2 bases and J gave up 6 bases, with 15 bases separating them.

The rearrangement uses TRBV9 and TRBJ1-2; the match to TRBD1 covers 9 bases. J lost 2 bases, V lost 4 bases, and 6 bases had no gene match. This CDR3 has 15 residues. Germline lookup yields CDR1 SGDLS and CDR2 YYNGEE. The chain's CDR3 is CASSPGQGENYGYTF. CDR3 bases: TGTGCCAGCAGCCCGGGACAGGGCGAGAACTATGGCTACACCTTC.

The chain couples TRBV4-1 to TRBJ2-1; TRBD2 aligns across 13 bases. Trimming took 2 bases from V and 8 from J; bases not matched to a gene: 6. Germline V gene lookup returns CDR1 MGHRA and CDR2 YSYEKL. This CDR3 is 16 amino acids long. CDR3 nucleotide sequence: TGCGCCAGCAGCCAACGGACTAGCGGGAGTTTCTATGAGCAGTTCTTC. Amino acids: CASSQRTSGSFYEQFF.

This chain connects TRBV7-9 to TRBJ1-6, with 7 nucleotides matching TRBD1. This CDR3 has 14 amino acids. Per the germline V gene, CDR1 is SEHNR and CDR2 is FQNEAQ (reference sequence). Trimming at V came to 1 base and at J to 7 bases, leaving 1 base not matched to a gene. The CDR3 DNA follows: TGTGCCAGCAGCTTAGACAGGGGCAATTCACCCCTCCACTTT. This encodes CASSLDRGNSPLHF.

This clone was observed a single time. The chain has TRBV5-1 and TRBJ1-2; possible D gene TRBD1, 5 bases. The CDR3 extends over 15 amino acids. Between the trimmed V and J ends, which lost 5 bases and 2 bases, there was a span of 16 bases. Germline-derived CDR1 and CDR2 are SGHRS and YFSETQ. The CDR3 here is CASRPNRNSNYGYTF. CDR3 nucleotides: TGCGCCAGCAGACCCAACAGGAATTCAAACTATGGCTACACCTTC.

J is TRBJ1-2 and V is TRBV6-5, with 7 bases aligning to TRBD1. The CDR3 runs 13 residues. Looked up from germline, CDR1 is MNHEY and CDR2 is SVGAGI. The junction had 8 bases not matched to a gene; V was cut back by 6 bases and J by 7 bases. DNA of the CDR3: TGTGCCAGCAGCCGAGGGGGCGCGTTTGGCTACACCTTC. Translated: CASSRGGAFGYTF.

CDR3 bases: TGTGCCAGCAGCTTCGGGGGGCGAAACACCATATATTTT. Its protein is CASSFGGRNTIYF. The rearrangement joins TRBV7-2 to TRBJ1-3, with TRBD1 as a possible D gene (6 bases). This CDR3 contains 13 residues. The germline V and J ends were trimmed by 3 bases and 5 bases, with 8 bases remaining between them. From germline, CDR1 is SGHTA and CDR2 FQGNSA.

This clone was seen only once. This rearrangement joins TRBV29-1 to TRBJ1-6, with D possibly TRBD1 on 5 matching bases. CDR3 length: 13 residues. V lost 4 bases, J lost 9 bases, and 13 bases lay in between. Germline CDR1 reads SQVTM; CDR2 reads ANQGSEA. This CDR3 reads CSVVLQDGSPLHF. Written as DNA, the CDR3 is TGCAGCGTTGTGTTACAGGATGGTTCACCCCTCCACTTT.

The chain joins TRBV7-2 to TRBJ2-7, with a possible D match to TRBD2 (5 bases). Looked up from germline, CDR1 is SGHTA and CDR2 is FQGNSA. V dropped 1 base and J dropped 1 base, with 11 bases sitting between them. This CDR3 spans 15 amino acids. CDR3 nucleotides: TGTGCCAGCAGCTTAGTCTTAGCGTTATCCTACGAGCAGTACTTC. This sequence encodes CASSLVLALSYEQYF. Full variable domain (rest looked up from reference TRBV7-2 and TRBJ2-7): GAGVSQSPSNKVTEKGKDVELRCDPISGHTALYWYRQSLGQGLEFLIYFQGNSAPDKSGLPSDRFSAERTGGSVSTLTIQRTQQEDSAVYLCASSLVLALSYEQYFGPGTRLTVT.

The chain recombines TRBV5-1 with TRBJ2-1; TRBD2 aligns across 10 bases. Unmatched junction bases numbered 8, after V lost 0 bases and J lost 2 bases. The CDR3 has 18 residues. CDR1 is SGHRS, CDR2 YFSETQ, per germline. The DNA for the CDR3 is TGCGCCAGCAGCTTGGGTGCTAGCGGGAGTATCGCCTACAATGAGCAGTTCTTC. The encoded protein is CASSLGASGSIAYNEQFF. The entire variable domain, with the rest obtained from reference TRBV5-1 and TRBJ2-1, is as follows: KAGVTQTPRYLIKTRGQQVTLSCSPISGHRSVSWYQQTPGQGLQFLFEYFSETQRNKGNFPGRFSGRQFSNSRSEMNVSTLELGDSALYLCASSLGASGSIAYNEQFFGPGTRLTVL.

A single count supports this clone. The genes are TRBV12-3 or TRBV12-4 and TRBJ2-1; maybe TRBD2 (5 bases). There are 13 residues in the CDR3. Trimming took off 5 bases at V and 9 bases at J, with 14 bases between the two ends. The CDR3 sequence: CASSGVASSEQFF. DNA of the CDR3: TGTGCCAGCAGTGGAGTAGCGAGCAGTGAGCAGTTCTTC.

The genes are TRBV27 and TRBJ1-1; no clear D. The germline CDR1 and CDR2 sequences are MNHEY and SMNVEV (reference sequence). The V end was cut by 1 base, the J end by 2 bases, with 8 bases between. The CDR3 extends over 14 amino acids. The CDR3 DNA reads as TGTGCCAGCAGTTTATTACAGAGAAACACTGAAGCTTTCTTT. Translation gives CASSLLQRNTEAFF.

The gene calls are TRBV18 and TRBJ2-6; TRBD1 agrees at 11 bases. Unmatched junction bases numbered 7, after V lost 2 bases and J lost 1 base. Per germline, CDR1 KGHSH and CDR2 LQKENI. The CDR3 sequence is 19 residues long. The CDR3 loop is CASSPAPGTGGSGANVLTF. The CDR3 DNA reads TGTGCCAGCTCACCAGCCCCCGGGACAGGGGGTTCTGGGGCCAACGTCCTGACTTTC.

This clone was seen just once. The chain has TRBV11-2 and TRBJ2-1; 8 bases are shared with TRBD2. The junction had 7 bases not matched to a gene; V was cut back by 1 base and J by 5 bases. The germline V gene has CDR1 SGHAT and CDR2 FQNNGV. There are 16 residues in the CDR3. The CDR3 here is CASSLGPGGVHNEQFF. The CDR3 DNA follows: TGTGCCAGCAGCTTAGGTCCGGGAGGGGTGCACAATGAGCAGTTCTTC. The full variable domain, rest sourced from reference TRBV11-2 and TRBJ2-1, is EAGVAQSPRYKIIEKRQSVAFWCNPISGHATLYWYQQILGQGPKLLIQFQNNGVVDDSQLPKDRFSAERLKGVDSTLKIQPAKLEDSAVYLCASSLGPGGVHNEQFFGPGTRLTVL.

The chain combines TRBV4-1 with TRBJ1-1; D gene uncertain. The CDR3 contains 13 residues. V shed 1 base and J shed 3 bases, with 6 bases lying between them. Germline V CDR1 and CDR2: MGHRA, YSYEKL. In DNA, the CDR3 is TGCGCCAGCAGCCAAGGGACTGACACTGAAGCTTTCTTT. Protein product: CASSQGTDTEAFF.

The chain links TRBV7-2 to TRBJ2-1; 11 nucleotides align to TRBD2. There are 15 residues in the CDR3. V shed 5 bases and J 6 bases; nucleotides not matched to a gene: 6. The germline gives CDR1 SGHTA, CDR2 FQGNSA. CDR3 coding DNA: TGTGCCAGCAGCGTGCTAGCGGGAGGCGTCAATGAGCAGTTCTTC. It codes for CASSVLAGGVNEQFF. The whole variable domain, remainder taken from reference TRBV7-2 and TRBJ2-1, is GAGVSQSPSNKVTEKGKDVELRCDPISGHTALYWYRQSLGQGLEFLIYFQGNSAPDKSGLPSDRFSAERTGGSVSTLTIQRTQQEDSAVYLCASSVLAGGVNEQFFGPGTRLTVL.

This clone came up a few times. This sequence joins TRBV27 and TRBJ1-4, with 8 bases that match TRBD1. V shed 6 bases, J shed 3 bases, and the junction held 9 bases outside the gene matches. The CDR3 has 16 residues. CDR1 is MNHEY and CDR2 is SMNVEV in the germline V gene (reference sequence). The CDR3 is CASSRHDRGSNEKLFF. The CDR3 DNA is TGTGCCAGCAGCAGACACGACAGGGGTTCTAATGAAAAACTGTTTTTT.

The V gene is TRBV4-1, the J gene TRBJ2-1; 7 bases are shared with TRBD1. The trim removed 4 bases at V and 5 bases at J, leaving 5 bases unmatched. The CDR3 is 14 amino acids. Germline V gene data show CDR1 as MGHRA and CDR2 as YSYEKL. CDR3 in amino acids: CASSRRDRDNEQFF. For the CDR3, the DNA is TGCGCCAGCAGCCGACGGGACAGAGACAATGAGCAGTTCTTC.

The chain links TRBV19 to TRBJ1-4, with D uncertain. The CDR3 extends over 13 amino acids. Germline CDR1 is LNHDA and CDR2 is SQIVND (reference sequence). V was clipped by 7 bases and J by 8 bases, with 14 bases between them. CDR3 residues: CASKLEAPEKLFF. CDR3 sequence (DNA): TGTGCCAGTAAGCTGGAGGCACCCGAAAAACTGTTTTTT.

The CDR3 region has the DNA TGTGCCACCAGCGAAGGGGGGGTAGAGGGCGAAAAACTGTTTTTT. Translating gives CATSEGGVEGEKLFF. The chain couples TRBV24-1 to TRBJ1-4; D is possibly TRBD1 (6 bases). Germline loops: CDR1 KGHDR, CDR2 SFDVKD. V shed 7 bases and J shed 8 bases, with 19 bases lying between them. The CDR3 extends over 15 amino acids.

This sequence joins TRBV19 and TRBJ2-7; 9 bases align to TRBD1. With 5 bases clipped from V and 2 bases from J, the junction kept 4 bases outside the gene matches. In germline, CDR1 is LNHDA, CDR2 SQIVND (reference sequence). This CDR3 comprises 14 residues. The CDR3: CASSRGTGPYEQYF. In DNA form, the CDR3 reads TGTGCCAGTAGTCGAGGGACAGGGCCCTACGAGCAGTACTTC. The whole variable domain, filled in from reference TRBV19 and TRBJ2-7, reads DGGITQSPKYLFRKEGQNVTLSCEQNLNHDAMYWYRQDPGQGLRLIYYSQIVNDFQKGDIAEGYSVSREKKESFPLTVTSAQKNPTAFYLCASSRGTGPYEQYFGPGTRLTVT.